Listed here are 2 T cell receptor beta chains from one sample, sequenced in a study of identical twins. TCRdb re-analysed the 5' RACE reads in MiXCR, keeping a single row per CDR3 protein. The sample has 690,000 or so distinct CDR3 sequences, under 9% seen once. The sample also formed part of further work on yellow fever vaccine responses in identical twins.

The sequencing sample was made of PBMCs. The source is a woman between 18 and 30 years old in good health.

As regards this clonotype: Mismatch with germline at one junction end may stem from a read error. V gene TRBV5-1 combines with J gene TRBJ2-5; no reliable D call. This CDR3 region has 13 residues. Germline-derived CDR1 and CDR2 are SGHRS and YFSETQ. CDR3 in DNA: TGCGCCAGCAGCTTGGGTTCTGCGGCACCCCCTGACTTC. Amino acid sequence: CASSLGSAAPPDF.

V and J are TRBV20-1 and TRBJ1-2, with D tentatively TRBD1 (6 bases). The CDR3 loop spans 12 amino acids. CDR1 is DFQATT and CDR2 is SNEGSKA in the germline V gene (reference sequence). The V end lost 2 bases, the J end lost 4 bases, and 8 bases lay between the germline ends. The CDR3, as DNA: TGCAGTGCTAGACAGGGGATCTATGGCTACACCTTC. Translating gives CSARQGIYGYTF.